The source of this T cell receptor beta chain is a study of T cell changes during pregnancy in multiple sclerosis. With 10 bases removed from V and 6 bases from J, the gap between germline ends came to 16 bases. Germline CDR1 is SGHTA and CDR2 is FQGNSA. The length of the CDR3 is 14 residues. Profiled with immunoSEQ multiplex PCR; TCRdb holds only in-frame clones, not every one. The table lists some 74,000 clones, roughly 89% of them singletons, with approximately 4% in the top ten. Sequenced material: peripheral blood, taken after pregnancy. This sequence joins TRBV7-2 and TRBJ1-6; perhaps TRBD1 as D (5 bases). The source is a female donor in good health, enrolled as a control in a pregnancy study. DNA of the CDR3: TGTGCCACGTCGGAGGGGTTGGGTAATTCACCCCTCCACTTT. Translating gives CATSEGLGNSPLHF.